This record looks at one T cell receptor (beta chain) sequence and its context. Its antigen target is currently unknown. An end of the junction does not agree with germline; a read error may underlie this. These data originate in a study of beta chain features in type 1 diabetes (dated by TCRdb to the late 2010s). Background on the whole study: Patients and healthy donors did not differ in mean age, gender distribution, total cell number or subset yield. A total of approximately 100 million sorted cells were examined across all samples, and the number of cells per subset was strongly correlated with RNA yield. The study compared the TCRB repertoires of sorted circulating CD4+ T cell subsets in recently diagnosed type 1 diabetes patients with those in matched healthy donors. Regulatory and stem cell-like memory subsets were obtained from only 8 patients and roughly 8 healthy donors, while naive and central memory subsets were obtained from all 30 or so donors.

The entire isolated RNA was reverse transcribed using the High Capacity cDNA Reverse Transcription Kit, and thus expressed TCRB transcripts were sequenced. Naive, central memory and regulatory T cell samples underwent deep immunoSEQ sequencing, averaging about 3.57 million total reads per sample. Sorted cells were lysed in RLT buffer, and RNA was extracted using DNase-treated RNeasy Micro or Mini kits according to cell number. Each cell subset was processed on its own to prevent cross-contamination, while patient and healthy donor samples were processed together. The immunoSEQ multiplex PCR was used to amplify TCRB sequences from cDNA, yielding 87-bp fragments that span the CDR3 region. The amplicons were sequenced using the Illumina HiSeq platform. The authors' pipeline ran thus. Synthetic template baselines were used to correct PCR bias computationally, reads within Hamming distance 2 were collapsed together, and singletons that could not be merged were discarded. Reads were aligned to IMGT to assign V, D and J genes, CDR3 length, and insertions or deletions at six rearrangement sites. Within each subset, clonotype counts were normalized to sorted cell number, and only after that were true diversity and Gini coefficients computed with the tcR R package. The overlap coefficient, calculated on TCRB nucleotide sequences, was used to measure repertoire sharing. Out-of-frame TCRB sequences from naive cells were analyzed as a proxy for the pre-selection repertoire. Sourced from immuneACCESS, this table was stored by TCRdb with only in-frame sequences that have V and J called. A share of the clones is absent; for the studies checked, an unresolved V gene accounts for under half, and the remainder has no known explanation. For V, J and clone size, that table is used; D and trimming come from the DNA. In all, the sample holds 500,000 to 800,000 clones, and around an eighth of those were seen once. More than 0.1% of the sample is taken by the ten largest.

For CDR1 and CDR2, the germline V gene lists MNHEY and SVGAGI. The CDR3 goes from the cysteine to the phenylalanine over 15 residues. Solely the CDR3 DNA is kept, with 45 bases framed from the first base. Overall study results and their limits: Only small numbers of individuals were included in the HLA sub-analyses, which left unresolved whether HLA type had any influence on TCRB rearrangement. Naive, central memory and regulatory TCRB repertoires appeared to be more alike among patients than among healthy donors. At VDJ recombination sites, patients with type 1 diabetes made fewer insertions and deleted more nucleotides, a pattern implying thymic rearrangement abnormalities. Shorter templates might be favored by PCR, yet because patient and control samples were amplified and corrected together, any such skew would affect both groups equally. Because cDNA was sequenced instead of genomic DNA, activated cells with high expression could be over-represented, although the groups did not differ in activation or CD3 levels. In all four CD4+ subsets, TCRB CDR3 length was moderately but significantly shorter in type 1 diabetes patients.

Each donor gave one peripheral blood draw, about 110 mL on average, collected into heparinised tubes. Using a panel that included CD45RO, CCR7, CD25, CD127, CD95 and CD27, naive, central memory, regulatory and stem cell-like memory CD4+ T cells were sorted on a BD FACSAria II. All sorted populations exceeded 95% purity. Right away, PBMCs were isolated by Lymphoprep density gradient centrifugation and were stained directly, with no culture step. Samples were stained and sorted in pairs, with one healthy donor and one patient per experiment, so that batch effects were minimized. Sequenced: naive CD4+ T cells from blood. The sample's cell subset or site label is to be understood as: true naive CD4+ T cells. The chain was built from TRBV6-5 and TRBJ1-4; the D gene is unclear. The origin of this receptor is a man younger than 45 with type 1 diabetes. The CDR3 here reads CASSYRWGTSEKLFF. The DNA sequence is TGTGCCAGCAGTTATCGATGGGGTACTAGTGAAAAACTGTTTTTT.